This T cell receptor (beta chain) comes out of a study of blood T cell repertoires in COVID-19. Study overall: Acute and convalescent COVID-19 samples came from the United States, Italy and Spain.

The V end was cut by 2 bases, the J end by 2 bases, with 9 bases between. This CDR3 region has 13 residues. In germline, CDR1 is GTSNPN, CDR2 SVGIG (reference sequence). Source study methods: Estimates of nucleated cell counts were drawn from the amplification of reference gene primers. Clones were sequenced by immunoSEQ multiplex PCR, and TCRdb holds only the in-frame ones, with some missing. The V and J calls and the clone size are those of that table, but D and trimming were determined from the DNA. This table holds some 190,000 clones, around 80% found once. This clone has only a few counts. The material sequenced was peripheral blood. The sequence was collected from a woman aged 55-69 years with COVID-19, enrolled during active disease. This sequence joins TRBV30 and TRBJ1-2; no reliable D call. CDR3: CAWSWATNYGYTF. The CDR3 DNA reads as TGTGCCTGGAGTTGGGCAACCAACTATGGCTACACCTTC.